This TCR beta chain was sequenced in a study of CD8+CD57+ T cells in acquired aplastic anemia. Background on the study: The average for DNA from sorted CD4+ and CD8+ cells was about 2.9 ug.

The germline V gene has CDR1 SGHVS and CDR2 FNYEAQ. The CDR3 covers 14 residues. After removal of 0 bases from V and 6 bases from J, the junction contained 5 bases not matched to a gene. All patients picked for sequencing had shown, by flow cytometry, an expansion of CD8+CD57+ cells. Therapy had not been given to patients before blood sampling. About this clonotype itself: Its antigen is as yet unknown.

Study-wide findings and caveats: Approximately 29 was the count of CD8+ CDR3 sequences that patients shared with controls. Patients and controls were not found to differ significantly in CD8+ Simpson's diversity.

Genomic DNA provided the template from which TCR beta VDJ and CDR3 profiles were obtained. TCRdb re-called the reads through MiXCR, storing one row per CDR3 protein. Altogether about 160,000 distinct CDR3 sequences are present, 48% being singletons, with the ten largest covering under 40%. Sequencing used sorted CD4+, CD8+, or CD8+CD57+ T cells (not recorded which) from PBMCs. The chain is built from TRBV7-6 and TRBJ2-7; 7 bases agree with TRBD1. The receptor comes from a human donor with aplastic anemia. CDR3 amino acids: CASSLASTGFEQYF. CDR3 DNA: TGTGCCAGCAGCTTAGCCTCGACAGGGTTCGAGCAGTACTTC.